Presented here are 15 T cell receptor beta chains from one specimen sequenced in a study of T-cell memory formation after mild COVID-19. Via MiXCR, TCRdb re-called the 5' RACE reads, giving one row per CDR3 protein. Found here are fewer than 400,000 distinct CDR3 sequences, about 16% of them singletons; the top ten hold under 25%. Sequencing was performed on PBMCs or a T cell subset sorted from them (not recorded which). The receptor set was obtained from a man between 18 and 35 years old who had mild COVID-19 (a few samples of this study predate the infection). Cell type and time point are not known.

This clonotype came up a few times. This chain connects TRBV6-2 or TRBV6-3 to TRBJ2-1, with D possibly being TRBD2 (5 bases). Trimming pared 7 bases from V and 4 bases from J, leaving 20 bases between. The CDR3 is made up of 16 amino acids. Germline assignment: CDR1 MNHEY and CDR2 SVGEGT. The CDR3 spells CASTSPTSGKYNEQFF. Written as DNA, the CDR3 is TGTGCCAGCACCTCCCCCACGTCGGGGAAGTACAATGAGCAGTTCTTC.

The chain is built from TRBV4-1 and TRBJ2-7; no clear D. The germline V gene has CDR1 MGHRA and CDR2 YSYEKL. Trimming removed 1 base from V and 6 bases from J, with 10 bases in between. The CDR3 has 13 amino acids. The CDR3, as DNA: TGCGCCAGCAGCCAAGGTACCGGTCCCGAGCAGTACTTC. Amino acid sequence: CASSQGTGPEQYF.

This clonotype was seen a few times. The chain is built from TRBV5-5 and TRBJ1-2; tentative D call: TRBD1 (5 bases). Looked up from germline, CDR1 is SGHKS and CDR2 is YYEKEE (reference sequence). V was trimmed by 4 bases and J by 4 bases, leaving 11 bases between them. The CDR3 contains 13 residues. The CDR3 is CASSTRQSYGYTF. For the CDR3, the DNA is TGTGCCAGCAGCACCAGACAGAGCTATGGCTACACCTTC.

This clonotype turned up a few times. This chain connects TRBV5-1 to TRBJ1-2; D gene ambiguous. V was shortened by 4 bases and J by 2 bases, with 12 bases between the two germline ends. CDR1 and CDR2 from the germline V gene are SGHRS and YFSETQ. This CDR3 region has 14 residues. CDR3 in DNA: TGCGCCAGCAGCCCGGGCCCCGTAAACTATGGCTACACCTTC. Amino acid sequence: CASSPGPVNYGYTF. Full variable domain (outside the CDR3, taken from reference TRBV5-1 and TRBJ1-2): KAGVTQTPRYLIKTRGQQVTLSCSPISGHRSVSWYQQTPGQGLQFLFEYFSETQRNKGNFPGRFSGRQFSNSRSEMNVSTLELGDSALYLCASSPGPVNYGYTFGSGTRLTVV.

This clonotype has a handful of counts. The chain is built from TRBV20-1 and TRBJ2-5, with D unresolved. This CDR3 has 11 amino acids. V gave up 3 bases and J gave up 1 base, with 3 bases separating them. Germline V CDR1 and CDR2: DFQATT, SNEGSKA (reference sequence). Written as DNA, the CDR3 is TGCAGTGCTAGTCCCCAAGAGACCCAGTACTTC. Translation gives CSASPQETQYF.

The chain links TRBV29-1 to TRBJ2-7; D not certain. Germline CDR1 SQVTM, CDR2 ANQGSEA. Deletions cut 7 bases from V and 0 bases from J, with 13 bases between. CDR3 length: 13 residues. For the CDR3, the DNA is TGCAGCGCCGACTTTGACGGCTCCTACGAGCAGTACTTC. It yields the protein CSADFDGSYEQYF.

The rearrangement links TRBV27 to TRBJ2-7; 8 nucleotides align to TRBD2. Germline CDR1 reads MNHEY; CDR2 reads SMNVEV (reference sequence). This CDR3 is built from 15 residues. With 4 bases clipped from V and 3 bases from J, the junction kept 8 bases outside the gene matches. The CDR3 coding sequence is TGTGCCAGCAGTTCTCAAGCGGGGGCCCACTACGAGCAGTACTTC. Its protein product is CASSSQAGAHYEQYF.

This clonotype was found a few times. The chain combines TRBV5-1 with TRBJ2-5, with 9 bases that match TRBD2. Losses at the gene ends were 4 bases for V and 2 bases for J; bases not matched to a gene: 3. The CDR3 totals 14 residues. Germline assignment: CDR1 SGHRS and CDR2 YFSETQ. In DNA, the CDR3 is TGCGCCAGCAGCCCAGCGGGGGGTCAAGAGACCCAGTACTTC. Translation gives CASSPAGGQETQYF.

This clonotype was seen many times. The chain is built from TRBV20-1 and TRBJ1-1, with 7 positions matching TRBD1. Germline-derived CDR1 and CDR2 are DFQATT and SNEGSKA (reference sequence). The CDR3 covers 13 residues. Trimming removed 3 bases from V and 3 bases from J; junction bases left unmatched: 4. CDR3 region: CSARFGTDTEAFF. Written as DNA, the CDR3 is TGCAGTGCTAGGTTTGGGACAGACACTGAAGCTTTCTTT.

The genes are TRBV12-3 or TRBV12-4 and TRBJ1-2; tentatively, D is TRBD1 (6 bases). This CDR3 comprises 15 residues. The ends were cut back, 3 bases at V and 2 bases at J, with 13 bases in the middle. In nucleotides, the CDR3 is TGTGCCAGCAGTTTTTGGGGGCGCAGAAACTATGGCTACACCTTC. The encoded protein is CASSFWGRRNYGYTF.

Many counts were recorded for this clonotype. The J gene is TRBJ1-6, the V gene TRBV14; D is ambiguous. The CDR3 covers 12 residues. The V end lost 3 bases, the J end lost 9 bases, and 6 bases lay between the germline ends. The germline gives CDR1 SGHDN, CDR2 FVKESK. The DNA for the CDR3 is TGTGCCAGCAGCCATTCCCTTTCACCCCTCCACTTT. The encoded protein is CASSHSLSPLHF.

This clonotype was counted a few times. V usage is TRBV7-9 and J usage is TRBJ2-3; D perhaps matches TRBD2 (5 bases). Per germline, CDR1 SEHNR and CDR2 FQNEAQ (reference sequence). The CDR3 extends over 15 amino acids. The V end was cut by 7 bases, the J end by 1 base, with 15 bases between. This CDR3 is CASTLPVGGTDTQYF. The CDR3 DNA is TGTGCCAGCACCCTACCCGTCGGGGGCACAGATACGCAGTATTTT.

This chain connects TRBV5-1 to TRBJ1-2; D might be TRBD1 (6 bases). The germline gives CDR1 SGHRS, CDR2 YFSETQ. Trimming removed 3 bases at V and 4 bases at J, with 10 bases between. CDR3 length: 13 amino acids. Here the CDR3 reads CASSSEGGYGYTF. CDR3 coding DNA: TGCGCCAGCAGCTCCGAGGGGGGCTATGGCTACACCTTC.

The genes are TRBV20-1 and TRBJ2-1, with TRBD1 identical over 8 bases. Trimming took 6 bases from V and 9 from J; bases not matched to a gene: 7. The CDR3 sequence is 12 residues long. Germline V gene data show CDR1 as DFQATT and CDR2 as SNEGSKA (reference sequence). The CDR3 nucleotides read TGCAGTGCCCCGCAGGGGGCGGGTGAGCAGTTCTTC. This gives the protein CSAPQGAGEQFF.

The V call is TRBV4-3, the J call TRBJ1-3, with 7 bases that match TRBD1. With 1 base clipped from V and 1 base from J, the junction kept 4 bases outside the gene matches. Germline values: CDR1 LGHNA, CDR2 YSLEER. The CDR3 sequence is 16 residues long. CDR3 residues: CASSQAPGGSGNTIYF. CDR3 sequence (DNA): TGCGCCAGCAGCCAAGCCCCAGGGGGTTCTGGAAACACCATATATTTT.